This T cell receptor (beta chain) was obtained from a study of early T cells in non-severe SARS-CoV-2 infection. In the study overall: Sequencing was performed on bulk RNA from unsorted whole blood, leaving chains unpaired.

Trimming cost V 4 bases and J 3 bases; bases outside gene matches: 12. The CDR3 extends over 17 amino acids. The germline CDR1 and CDR2 sequences are SEHNR and FQNEAQ (reference sequence). Findings and limits, study-wide: Anti-spike CD8 specificities were favored by VDJdb matching, whose results missed private and CD4 specificities.

Individually, cDNA molecules had unique molecular identifiers attached to them. TCRdb independently ran MiXCR on the 5' RACE reads; one entry per CDR3 protein. This table has about 60,000 distinct CDR3 sequences, roughly 10% appearing once. This clonotype showed up just a few times. Its antigen is unknown. The receptor was isolated from an adult who was a healthcare worker with PCR-confirmed SARS-CoV-2 infection or an uninfected control (not recorded which). V gene TRBV7-9 combines with J gene TRBJ2-3; TRBD2 aligns across 8 bases. The source material was whole blood, sampled at baseline. CDR3 nucleotide sequence: TGTGCCAGCAGCTCCCGGGGGGGAGCGGGGGAAACAGATACGCAGTATTTT. Translating it yields CASSSRGGAGETDTQYF.